A single sample gave rise to the 9 T cell receptor beta chains below, sequenced in a study of cytomegalovirus exposure and HLA in healthy donors. PCR employed 60 Vbeta and 13 Jbeta primers. Only in-frame clones appear in the TCRdb table, and some are missing; sequencing was by immunoSEQ multiplex PCR. The data contain 150,000 to 200,000 clones, roughly 80% of them singletons. Sequences were obtained from PBMCs. All receptors come from a man aged 50 to 60 in good health and CMV-seronegative.

The chain recombines TRBV6-6 with TRBJ2-5, with 9 bases aligning to TRBD2. This CDR3 is built from 15 residues. CDR1 and CDR2 from the germline V gene are MNHNY and SVGAGI (reference sequence). V shed 5 bases and J 5 bases; nucleotides not matched to a gene: 9. CDR3 sequence reads: CASSASGGPKETQYF. For the CDR3, the DNA is TGTGCCAGCAGTGCCAGCGGGGGGCCCAAGGAGACCCAGTACTTC.

This clone was detected only a few times. This chain links TRBV5-1 with TRBJ1-1; D gene uncertain. The CDR3 length is 13 residues. Germline CDR1 reads SGHRS; CDR2 reads YFSETQ. V was pared by 0 bases and J by 3 bases, with 6 bases between. CDR3 coding DNA: TGCGCCAGCAGCTTGGGTTCGGACACTGAAGCTTTCTTT. Translation: CASSLGSDTEAFF.

This rearrangement joins TRBV29-1 to TRBJ2-7; D not resolved. Germline-derived CDR1 and CDR2 are SQVTM and ANQGSEA. This CDR3 is 12 amino acids long. V was shortened by 3 bases and J by 4 bases, with 10 bases between the two germline ends. The CDR3 loop reads CSVEEPRYEQYF. The CDR3 region has the DNA TGCAGCGTTGAGGAGCCCCGATACGAGCAGTACTTC.

The chain is built from TRBV7-9 and TRBJ1-2; no reliable D call. Germline V gene sequence: CDR1 SEHNR, CDR2 FQNEAQ (reference sequence). The V gene lost 5 bases and the J gene lost 4 bases, with 14 bases spanning the gap. The CDR3 totals 14 residues. In nucleotides, the CDR3 is TGTGCCAGCAGCGCTGGCGGACTGACCTATGGCTACACCTTC. It encodes CASSAGGLTYGYTF.

The chain uses TRBV4-1 and TRBJ1-2, with D perhaps TRBD1 (6 bases). Trimming removed 1 base from V and 4 bases from J, with 13 bases in between. This CDR3 is built from 15 residues. The germline gives CDR1 MGHRA, CDR2 YSYEKL. CDR3 nucleotides: TGCGCCAGCAGCCAAGGTCAGGGGCCGATCTATGGCTACACCTTC. It is translated as CASSQGQGPIYGYTF.

DNA for the CDR3: TGTGCCAGCAGCCCGGGGACAGTAGGGACTAATGAAAAACTGTTTTTT. Translating gives CASSPGTVGTNEKLFF. The rearrangement uses TRBV7-8 and TRBJ1-4, with TRBD1 matching 7 bases. The CDR3 runs to 16 residues. After removal of 5 bases from V and 2 bases from J, the junction contained 8 bases not matched to a gene. The germline gives CDR1 SGHVS, CDR2 FQNEAQ.

The chain combines TRBV19 with TRBJ2-2, with 9 bases lining up with TRBD1. Germline V gene sequence: CDR1 LNHDA, CDR2 SQIVND (reference sequence). V was clipped by 3 bases and J by 1 base; unmatched bases: 6. The CDR3 spans 17 residues. The DNA of the CDR3 is TGTGCCAGTAGTATCGGTTGGGACAGGGTGAACACCGGGGAGCTGTTTTTT. Its translation is CASSIGWDRVNTGELFF.

The chain employs TRBV14 and TRBJ2-1; 8 nucleotides match TRBD1. Germline lookup yields CDR1 SGHDN and CDR2 FVKESK. After removal of 5 bases from V and 10 bases from J, the junction contained 4 bases not matched to a gene. The CDR3 extends over 12 amino acids. CDR3 region: CASSTGGGEQFF. In DNA form, the CDR3 reads TGTGCCAGCAGCACAGGGGGTGGAGAGCAGTTCTTC. Based on the CDR3 plus reference TRBV14 and TRBJ2-1, the full variable domain is EAGVTQFPSHSVIEKGQTVTLRCDPISGHDNLYWYRRVMGKEIKFLLHFVKESKQDESGMPNNRFLAERTGGTYSTLKVQPAELEDSGVYFCASSTGGGEQFFGPGTRLTVL.

This clone occurred once. V and J are TRBV6-5 and TRBJ1-1; D call uncertain. CDR1 and CDR2 from the germline V gene are MNHEY and SVGAGI. The CDR3 has 13 amino acids. V dropped 6 bases and J dropped 3 bases, with 11 bases sitting between them. CDR3 region: CASSTERDTEAFF. The CDR3 DNA reads TGTGCCAGCAGCACCGAGAGGGACACTGAAGCTTTCTTT.